The 30 T cell receptor beta chains below all came from one sample that was sequenced in a study of early T cells in non-severe SARS-CoV-2 infection. TCRdb recomputed calls from the 5' RACE reads with MiXCR, one row per CDR3 protein. The profile shows around 60,000 distinct CDR3 sequences, roughly a fifth of them singletons. The source material was whole blood, sampled at baseline. These receptors came from an adult who was a healthcare worker with PCR-confirmed SARS-CoV-2 infection or an uninfected control (not recorded which).

This clonotype was picked up a small number of times. The chain recombines TRBV5-1 with TRBJ2-5; the D is unclear. The CDR3 is 13 residues long. V lost 6 bases, J lost 4 bases, and 13 bases lay in between. In germline, CDR1 is SGHRS, CDR2 YFSETQ. CDR3 sequence: CASTEIPGETQYF. For the CDR3, the DNA is TGCGCCAGCACCGAGATACCGGGAGAGACCCAGTACTTC.

This clonotype was counted ten times or more. The CDR3, as DNA: TGTGCCAGCTCACAGGATGAGCAGTTCTTC. Protein: CASSQDEQFF. The genes are TRBV18 and TRBJ2-1; no firm D call. There are 10 residues in the CDR3. Germline CDR1 is KGHSH and CDR2 is LQKENI. The V end lost 4 bases, the J end lost 8 bases, and 3 bases lay between the germline ends.

This clonotype was counted a few times. V usage is TRBV18 and J usage is TRBJ1-2, with 8 bases matching TRBD1. V shed 2 bases and J 6 bases; nucleotides not matched to a gene: 11. The CDR3 runs to 16 residues. Germline CDR1 KGHSH, CDR2 LQKENI. The DNA for the CDR3 is TGTGCCAGCTCACCAACGGATGCAGGGGGCGCGGATGGCTACACCTTC. It yields the protein CASSPTDAGGADGYTF. Based on the CDR3 plus reference TRBV18 and TRBJ1-2, the full variable domain is NAGVMQNPRHLVRRRGQEARLRCSPMKGHSHVYWYRQLPEEGLKFMVYLQKENIIDESGMPKERFSAEFPKEGPSILRIQQVVRGDSAAYFCASSPTDAGGADGYTFGSGTRLTVV.

This clonotype was seen at least ten times. The chain links TRBV20-1 to TRBJ2-3; either TRBD1 or TRBD2 may fit D (5 bases each). Germline loops: CDR1 DFQATT, CDR2 SNEGSKA (reference sequence). This CDR3 is 12 amino acids long. Trimming removed 6 bases at V and 3 bases at J, with 10 bases between. The CDR3 region has the DNA TGCAGTGCGGGACGGGGTACAGATACGCAGTATTTT. Translation: CSAGRGTDTQYF.

This clonotype was seen more than once but under ten times. The chain combines TRBV2 with TRBJ2-5; perhaps TRBD2 as D (6 bases). The CDR3 spans 13 residues. Germline assignment: CDR1 SNHLY and CDR2 FYNNEI. Trimming removed 5 bases from V and 5 bases from J, with 12 bases in between. CDR3 sequence reads: CASSNAGFETQYF. The CDR3 DNA reads as TGTGCCAGCAGTAACGCGGGGTTTGAGACCCAGTACTTC.

This clonotype was seen only a few times. The V call is TRBV7-2, the J call TRBJ2-5, with D possibly being TRBD2 (5 bases). This CDR3 has 14 residues. V was pared by 5 bases and J by 9 bases, with 19 bases between. In germline, CDR1 is SGHTA, CDR2 FQGNSA. CDR3 sequence (DNA): TGTGCCAGCAGCCCCCAAAGCCGTCCCGGGGCCCAGTACTTC. Protein: CASSPQSRPGAQYF.

The chain has TRBV29-1 and TRBJ2-2; D is unclear. With 5 bases removed from V and 4 bases from J, the gap between germline ends came to 2 bases. Germline assignment: CDR1 SQVTM and CDR2 ANQGSEA. CDR3 length: 10 amino acids. This chain's CDR3 is CSVSTGELFF. The CDR3 DNA reads as TGCAGCGTTAGCACCGGGGAGCTGTTTTTT.

The chain combines TRBV6-1 with TRBJ2-3; 9 bases fit TRBD1. The CDR3 is made up of 14 amino acids. In germline, CDR1 is MNHNS, CDR2 SASEGT. The V gene end was trimmed by 7 bases and the J gene end by 4 bases; junction bases not matched to a gene: 6. CDR3 sequence reads: CASIKGQGADTQYF. In nucleotides, the CDR3 is TGTGCCAGCATAAAGGGACAGGGAGCAGATACGCAGTATTTT.

The chain links TRBV11-2 to TRBJ1-4; 7 nucleotides agree with TRBD1. The CDR3 has 15 residues. Germline assignment: CDR1 SGHAT and CDR2 FQNNGV. V lost 3 bases to trimming and J lost 7 bases; unmatched junction nucleotides: 8. The CDR3 loop is CASSLRGRELEKLFF. For the CDR3, the DNA is TGTGCCAGCAGCTTGAGGGGGCGCGAACTTGAAAAACTGTTTTTT.

The genes are TRBV11-2 and TRBJ2-5; 7 bases fit TRBD2. The CDR3 loop spans 16 amino acids. Looked up from germline, CDR1 is SGHAT and CDR2 is FQNNGV. J lost 3 bases, V lost 4 bases, and 11 bases had no gene match. The CDR3 sequence is CASSSPRASGEETQYF. In DNA form, the CDR3 reads TGTGCCAGCAGCTCCCCCAGGGCGAGCGGGGAAGAGACCCAGTACTTC.

The chain uses TRBV20-1 and TRBJ2-7; D remains unclear. Germline V lookup: CDR1 DFQATT, CDR2 SNEGSKA (reference sequence). The V end was cut by 3 bases, the J end by 2 bases, with 11 bases between. The CDR3 sequence is 13 residues long. Here the CDR3 reads CSARGGPAYEQYF. DNA for the CDR3: TGCAGTGCTAGGGGCGGCCCAGCCTACGAGCAGTACTTC.

The sample holds many counts of this clonotype. The chain carries TRBV5-8 and TRBJ1-2; D remains unclear. Looked up from germline, CDR1 is SGHTS and CDR2 is YDEGEE. The V gene lost 4 bases and the J gene lost 2 bases, with 15 bases spanning the gap. CDR3 length equals 15 residues. The chain's CDR3 is CASSVPLLKNYGYTF. In nucleotides, the CDR3 is TGTGCCAGCAGCGTGCCCCTCTTAAAAAACTATGGCTACACCTTC.

This clonotype appeared a few times. The chain couples TRBV30 to TRBJ2-5; D might be TRBD2 (6 bases). The CDR3 consists of 15 residues. Trimming removed 0 bases at V and 2 bases at J, with 13 bases between. Germline CDR1 GTSNPN, CDR2 SVGIG (reference sequence). CDR3 loop: CAWSVVGGSQETQYF. As DNA, the CDR3 is TGTGCCTGGAGTGTTGTCGGGGGAAGTCAAGAGACCCAGTACTTC.

The V call is TRBV5-4, the J call TRBJ1-2, with no clear D. The germline V and J ends were trimmed by 4 bases and 4 bases, with 17 bases remaining between them. CDR3 length: 15 amino acids. CDR1 SGHNT and CDR2 YYREEE come from the germline V gene (reference sequence). The CDR3 coding sequence is TGTGCCAGCAGCCCCGCTGGGTCGAAAGCCTATGGCTACACCTTC. Translating gives CASSPAGSKAYGYTF.

The V and J genes are TRBV18 and TRBJ1-2; D is unclear. CDR1 and CDR2 from the germline V gene are KGHSH and LQKENI. This CDR3 has 16 amino acids. V gave up 3 bases and J gave up 1 base, with 15 bases separating them. Written as DNA, the CDR3 is TGTGCCAGCTCACCCCCCGGAGCCGGGGTTAACTATGGCTACACCTTC. It encodes CASSPPGAGVNYGYTF.

The sample holds a few counts of this clonotype. The chain recombines TRBV19 with TRBJ2-2; D remains ambiguous. The CDR3 spans 15 residues. Germline loops: CDR1 LNHDA, CDR2 SQIVND (reference sequence). V was cut by 3 bases and J by 2 bases, with 10 bases left in between. The DNA for the CDR3 is TGTGCCAGTAGTATCTCTCCCTCAAACACCGGGGAGCTGTTTTTT. This sequence encodes CASSISPSNTGELFF. Based on the CDR3 plus reference TRBV19 and TRBJ2-2, the full variable domain is DGGITQSPKYLFRKEGQNVTLSCEQNLNHDAMYWYRQDPGQGLRLIYYSQIVNDFQKGDIAEGYSVSREKKESFPLTVTSAQKNPTAFYLCASSISPSNTGELFFGEGSRLTVL.

V usage is TRBV5-4 and J usage is TRBJ2-6; D is unclear. Germline V CDR1 and CDR2: SGHNT, YYREEE (reference sequence). The CDR3 spans 15 residues. V lost 1 base and J lost 4, with 9 bases in between. The CDR3 protein is CASSLPPPGANVLTF. The CDR3 coding sequence is TGTGCCAGCAGCTTGCCTCCTCCGGGGGCCAACGTCCTGACTTTC.

This chain connects TRBV12-3 or TRBV12-4 to TRBJ2-1, with 8 bases identical to TRBD2. V was pared by 6 bases and J by 10 bases, with 5 bases of the junction left unmatched. This CDR3 has 12 residues. In DNA form, the CDR3 reads TGTGCCAGCAGCCCTCGGGAGGGCGAGCAGTTCTTC. Translating it yields CASSPREGEQFF.

This clonotype was observed at least ten times. The chain carries TRBV7-9 and TRBJ1-4; no clear D. CDR3 length: 15 residues. Germline V gene lookup returns CDR1 SEHNR and CDR2 FQNEAQ (reference sequence). Trimming removed 1 base from V and 8 bases from J, with 14 bases in between. This CDR3 is CASSLEGRKGEKLFF. CDR3 DNA sequence: TGTGCCAGCAGCTTAGAAGGGCGGAAGGGAGAAAAACTGTTTTTT.

Remarks on this clonotype: A much larger clone sits a single nucleotide away, making a read error possible. The chain uses TRBV4-2 and TRBJ2-5; TRBD2 might be the D (5 bases). The germline gives CDR1 LGHNA, CDR2 YNFKEQ. Between the trimmed V and J ends, which lost 1 base and 5 bases, there was a span of 14 bases. This CDR3 region has 15 residues. The CDR3 region is CASSQVGGWVETQYF. The CDR3 nucleotides read TGTGCCAGCAGCCAAGTAGGCGGGTGGGTGGAGACCCAGTACTTC.

The V gene is TRBV7-9, the J gene TRBJ2-7; D is uncertain. V was shortened by 5 bases and J by 4 bases, with 21 bases between the two germline ends. The CDR3 runs to 16 residues. Germline V gene data show CDR1 as SEHNR and CDR2 as FQNEAQ (reference sequence). CDR3 nucleotides: TGTGCCAGCAGCATCGGGCTCGCGCGACTCTTTTACGAGCAGTACTTC. It encodes CASSIGLARLFYEQYF.

This chain links TRBV12-3 or TRBV12-4 with TRBJ1-1; 7 nucleotides agree with TRBD1. V lost 6 bases and J lost 3; bases outside the gene matches: 10. The CDR3 is made up of 15 amino acids. The CDR3, as DNA: TGTGCCAGCAGCCGACAGGGAATGGGGGACACTGAAGCTTTCTTT. The encoded protein is CASSRQGMGDTEAFF.

This clonotype was observed a handful of times. The V gene is TRBV30, the J gene TRBJ1-6; D perhaps matches TRBD1 (5 bases). Germline V gene lookup returns CDR1 GTSNPN and CDR2 SVGIG (reference sequence). V dropped 5 bases and J dropped 10 bases, with 15 bases sitting between them. The CDR3 contains 13 residues. CDR3 sequence reads: CAWARGEWSPLHF. CDR3 nucleotide sequence: TGTGCCTGGGCAAGAGGGGAGTGGTCACCCCTCCACTTT.

There are a few counts of this clonotype. V usage is TRBV7-6 and J usage is TRBJ2-2; the match to TRBD1 covers 7 bases. Germline V gene sequence: CDR1 SGHVS, CDR2 FNYEAQ. V trimming: 4 bases; J trimming: 2 bases; junction bases outside the gene matches: 4. There are 15 residues in the CDR3. The CDR3: CASSYDRVNTGELFF. The CDR3 nucleotides are TGTGCCAGCAGCTACGACAGGGTTAACACCGGGGAGCTGTTTTTT.

V is TRBV14 and J is TRBJ1-2; D remains unclear. In germline, CDR1 is SGHDN, CDR2 FVKESK. CDR3 length: 11 residues. V shed 4 bases and J shed 8 bases, with 8 bases lying between them. The CDR3 DNA reads as TGTGCCAGCAGCCTAAATGGGGGCTACACCTTC. Its protein product is CASSLNGGYTF.

This chain connects TRBV3-2 to TRBJ2-4; the table's TRBD1 call for D was not verified on the DNA. TRBV3-2 is listed as a pseudogene. The length of the CDR3 is 13 residues. The CDR3 DNA follows: TGTGCCAGCAGCCAAGAGGAAGGGGTTAGGCAGTACTTC. It codes for CASSQEEGVRQYF.

The chain couples TRBV6-6 to TRBJ2-5; D is undetermined. V was trimmed by 6 bases and J by 2 bases, leaving 13 bases between them. Germline V lookup: CDR1 MNHNY, CDR2 SVGAGI (reference sequence). CDR3 length: 14 residues. CDR3 in DNA: TGTGCCAGCAGCCCCCAAGGGTATCAAGAGACCCAGTACTTC. This sequence encodes CASSPQGYQETQYF.

V is TRBV13 and J is TRBJ2-2; D remains unclear. Looked up from germline, CDR1 is PRHDT and CDR2 is FYEKMQ (reference sequence). Deletions cut 6 bases from V and 7 bases from J, with 15 bases between. The CDR3 runs to 14 residues. The CDR3 region is CASRMSLGVGELFF. CDR3 DNA sequence: TGTGCCAGCAGAATGAGCCTTGGAGTCGGGGAGCTGTTTTTT.

The rearrangement links TRBV7-3 to TRBJ2-6; D is unresolved. Germline V gives CDR1 SGHTA, CDR2 FQGTGA. The CDR3 consists of 13 residues. With 4 bases removed from V and 2 bases from J, the gap between germline ends came to 3 bases. The CDR3 sequence: CASSSTGANVLTF. The CDR3 DNA reads TGTGCCAGCAGCTCCACTGGGGCCAACGTCCTGACTTTC.

V usage is TRBV19 and J usage is TRBJ1-2; tentative D call: TRBD1 (6 bases). The CDR3 consists of 15 residues. V lost 4 bases and J lost 3, with 15 bases in between. Germline V CDR1 and CDR2: LNHDA, SQIVND (reference sequence). Here the CDR3 reads CASSSSRGQDYGYTF. The CDR3 DNA is TGTGCCAGTAGTAGTTCTAGGGGACAAGACTATGGCTACACCTTC.